This T cell receptor (beta chain) is from a study of beta chain features in type 1 diabetes. On the study more broadly: Cell yields, gender and age were similar in healthy donors and patients.

Reverse transcribing all isolated RNA meant expressed TCRB transcripts were sequenced. Mean read depth for naive, central memory and regulatory T cell samples was approximately 3.57 million reads. Some clones are missing from TCRdb's copy, which holds only in-frame ones; the method was immunoSEQ multiplex PCR. This table holds under 150,000 clones, about 7% found once. Regarding the study as a whole: At VDJ recombination sites, type 1 diabetes patients had fewer insertions and more deleted nucleotides.

Cells sorted by CD45RO/CCR7/CD25/CD127/CD95/CD27 comprised CD4+ naive, central memory, regulatory and stem cell-like memory cells. Details on this clone: Its antigen is unidentified.

Trimming took 3 bases from V and 4 from J; bases not matched to a gene: 2. The CDR3 extends over 14 amino acids. Germline V gene data show CDR1 as MNHEY and CDR2 as SMNVEV (reference sequence). The receptor was derived from a woman between 25 and 40 years old in good health. The V call is TRBV27, the J call TRBJ2-3, with 9 bases matching TRBD2. Sequencing was done on a sample of central memory CD4+ T cells from blood. CDR3 nucleotides: TGTGCCAGCAGTTTTAGCGGGAGTCCAGATACGCAGTATTTT. Amino acids: CASSFSGSPDTQYF.